This TCR beta chain came from a study of T cell responses to AZD1222 COVID-19 vaccine (dated by TCRdb to about 2021). Regarding the study in general: A total of 233 trial participants underwent TCR sequencing, of whom around 200 received two doses of AZD1222 and roughly 25 received two doses of the MenACWY control vaccine. Trial participants were enrolled by age into subgroups of 18-55, 56-69 and 70-plus years, and roughly 150, 30 and 60 TCR-sequenced participants, respectively, were included in these subgroups.

Notes on this clone: Its antigen remains unidentified. There are no base qualities to consult, and no much larger clone falls within one base.

Sample time point, as interpreted from the label and publication: about 28 days (+/-7) after the second vaccine dose. AZD1222 recipients whose second dose came at about 4 weeks and those whose second dose came at about 12 weeks were combined into one group, since spike-specific TCR depth and breadth did not differ between the two schedules. Vaccinee samples came from UK trials COV001 and COV002, including a single-blind randomized controlled phase 2/3 trial of AZD1222 (ChAdOx1 nCoV-19) in healthy adults. For TCRbeta chain sequencing, PBMC samples from trial participants were taken at day 0 and at day 28 after the second dose. General findings and caveats noted by the study authors: Reportedly, almost half of the unique spike-specific TCRs recognized epitopes lying outside the regions that are mutated in the B.1.351 and B.1.1.7 variants. Participants were mostly white British, with more females than males. The authors suggested clonal diversity may have been underestimated. The 56-69-year group was small, and its depth increase did not reach significance, likely because of low power. Because no day 14 peak-response samples were available, repertoires were characterized only after the peak T cell response. CD4 TCRs associated with the vaccine covered the entire spike protein, and the dominant responses were in regions 160-218 and 743-854. After two AZD1222 doses, spike-specific TCR breadth and depth were significantly higher than at day 0 and than in MenACWY recipients. Only a handful of AZD1222 recipients were SARS-CoV-2 seropositive at baseline, limiting conclusions about previously exposed vaccinees.

The CDR3 regions of human TCRbeta chains were analyzed by immunosequencing. In the authors' own workflow: TCRs in the repertoires were matched against a reference library of SARS-CoV-2-specific TCRs that had been generated with the MIRA antigen-specificity platform. Breadth was defined as the fraction of unique TCRs that were SARS-CoV-2-associated. Depth was defined as the fraction of total T cells that were SARS-CoV-2-associated. Using the MIRA data, each spike-specific TCR was mapped to the spike region that the TCR reacts to and placed in a CD4 or CD8 class. Log10-transformed breadth and depth values were compared by one-way ANOVA with Sidak's multiple comparisons tests. Entries here come from immuneACCESS through TCRdb and include only in-frame sequences with V and J called. Some clones fail to appear in such tables; in the studies checked, an unresolved V gene covers under half of the shortfall, and the cause of the remainder is unknown. That table is the source of V, J and clone size, and D and trimming were worked out from the DNA. The sample has about 120,000 clones on record, 87% of them singletons. Under 3% of the sample is held by the ten biggest clonotypes.

V loses 6 bases, J loses 7 bases, and the germline ends lie 13 bases apart. The CDR3 starts with the cysteine, ends with the phenylalanine, and has 13 residues. Only the CDR3 region is kept as DNA, spanning 39 bases read in frame from base 1. This clonotype originated in an adult who received the AZD1222 COVID-19 vaccine. The chain was built from TRBV12-3 or TRBV12-4 and TRBJ1-5, and perhaps TRBD1 as D gene, on 5 matching bases. Sequencing used peripheral blood, obtained 28 days after the second AZD1222 dose. The CDR3 region reads CASSRTILQPQHF. The sequence in DNA is TGTGCCAGCAGCCGGACAATTTTACAGCCCCAGCATTTT.